At least ten counts were recorded for the clone carrying this T cell receptor beta chain. The antigen is unknown. Germline CDR1 reads SGHRS; CDR2 reads YFSETQ. V lost 2 bases and J 5 bases, leaving 8 bases between the germline ends. The CDR3 extends over 13 amino acids. Synthesis of cDNA was accomplished via 5'RACE employing 10-nucleotide random UMIs. Sequencing runs each yielded over 180 million TCR-beta sequences from 15-18 subjects. MiXCR, run by TCRdb on the 5' RACE reads, gives a single entry per CDR3 protein. This sample yields 30,000 or so distinct CDR3 sequences, of which roughly 12% are seen a single time; 7.8% belongs to the top ten. This specimen comes from a study of neurological immune-mediated disorders. Study results and caveats: Multiple sclerosis patients had less TCR clonal expansion than even healthy controls, unlike HTLV-1-associated myelopathy.

This receptor was obtained from a man in his sixties in good health. The chain couples TRBV5-1 to TRBJ1-5, with D unclear. Sequenced material: PBMCs. The CDR3 loop reads CASSFEGDQPQHF. As DNA, the CDR3 is TGCGCCAGCAGCTTTGAGGGCGATCAGCCCCAGCATTTT.